The source of this T cell receptor beta chain is a study of beta chain features in type 1 diabetes. Overall study findings and caveats: There were fewer insertions and more deletions at the VDJ junctions of type 1 diabetes patients.

As every portion of the isolated RNA was reverse transcribed, the sequencing read expressed TCRB transcripts. Approximately 3.6 million reads was the average for naive, central memory and regulatory T cell samples. Produced via immunoSEQ multiplex PCR; TCRdb's table is partial and in-frame only. The table includes roughly 330,000 clones, approximately 11% detected once. A sort by CD45RO/CCR7/CD25/CD127/CD95/CD27 yielded CD4+ naive, central memory, regulatory and stem cell-like memory cells. This clone appeared a few times. Its target is unknown. The sample comprised naive CD4+ T cells from blood. The clonotype comes from a woman in her thirties in good health.

The CDR3 DNA sequence: TGCAGCGTCCTTCAGGCCCTGGGAAACACCATATATTTT. It yields the protein CSVLQALGNTIYF. V usage is TRBV29-1 and J usage is TRBJ1-3; D ambiguous. Germline V lookup: CDR1 SQVTM, CDR2 ANQGSEA. The CDR3 covers 13 residues. V dropped 6 bases and J dropped 4 bases, with 13 bases sitting between them.